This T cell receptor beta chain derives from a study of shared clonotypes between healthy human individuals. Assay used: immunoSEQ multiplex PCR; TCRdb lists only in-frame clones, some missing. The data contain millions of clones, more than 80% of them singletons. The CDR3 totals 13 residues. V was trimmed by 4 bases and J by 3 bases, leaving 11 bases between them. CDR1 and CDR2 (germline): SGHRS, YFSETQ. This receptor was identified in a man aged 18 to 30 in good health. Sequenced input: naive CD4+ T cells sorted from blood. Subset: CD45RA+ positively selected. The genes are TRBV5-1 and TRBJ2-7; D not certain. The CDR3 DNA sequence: TGCGCCAGCAGCCGAGACGGCGGCTACGAGCAGTACTTC. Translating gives CASSRDGGYEQYF.